This passage covers 6 T cell receptor beta chains from one sample sequenced in a study of spatial heterogeneity in lung cancer. Study-wide results and caveats: One measure, the expanded intratumoral alpha and beta TCR count, tracked tumor mutation counts.

Their antigens are not known. From the 5' RACE reads, TCRdb called clonotypes with MiXCR, one entry per CDR3 protein. Altogether around 26,000 distinct CDR3 sequences are present, roughly 8.3% being singletons, with the ten largest covering 7.7%. The time point denotes: sample taken at primary tumor resection. Sample: lung tumor tissue, taken at surgery. The receptors were sampled from a male donor with early-stage non-small cell lung cancer.

A few counts support this clonotype. The chain is built from TRBV9 and TRBJ2-7, with 7 bases lining up with TRBD1. CDR3 length equals 16 residues. The V gene's germline CDR1 is SGDLS and CDR2 YYNGEE. J was trimmed by 1 base and V by 0 bases; bases with no gene match: 7. In nucleotides, the CDR3 is TGTGCCAGCAGCGTAGACGCAGGGGGTAAATCCTACGAGCAGTACTTC. It yields the protein CASSVDAGGKSYEQYF.

The rearrangement links TRBV20-1 to TRBJ2-7, with 7 bases identical to TRBD2. Germline V gene lookup returns CDR1 DFQATT and CDR2 SNEGSKA (reference sequence). The CDR3 totals 12 residues. V lost 4 bases, J lost 4 bases, and 4 bases stayed unmatched. CDR3 sequence (DNA): TGCAGTGCTACGGACGGGGGGTACGAGCAGTACTTC. Its protein is CSATDGGYEQYF.

This clonotype has ten or more counts. The chain employs TRBV7-2 and TRBJ1-3; no definite D call. Germline CDR1 reads SGHTA; CDR2 reads FQGNSA. CDR3 length: 14 amino acids. V gave up 1 base and J gave up 0 bases, with 4 bases separating them. CDR3 sequence: CASSLGFSGNTIYF. Written as DNA, the CDR3 is TGTGCCAGCAGCTTAGGGTTCTCTGGAAACACCATATATTTT.

The chain links TRBV7-9 to TRBJ2-3; 8 bases are shared with TRBD2. V shed 1 base, J shed 0 bases, and the junction held 3 bases outside the gene matches. Germline CDR1 reads SEHNR; CDR2 reads FQNEAQ (reference sequence). The CDR3 covers 16 residues. CDR3 region: CASSLVLAGSTDTQYF. The CDR3 nucleotides are TGTGCCAGCAGCTTAGTCTTAGCGGGGAGCACAGATACGCAGTATTTT. The variable domain in full, completed from reference TRBV7-9 and TRBJ2-3, reads DTGVSQNPRHKITKRGQNVTFRCDPISEHNRLYWYRQTLGQGPEFLTYFQNEAQLEKSRLLSDRFSAERPKGSFSTLEIQRTEQGDSAMYLCASSLVLAGSTDTQYFGPGTRLTVL.

In this sample, this clonotype turned up many times. The chain couples TRBV7-9 to TRBJ1-5; TRBD1 is a possible D gene (5 bases). The CDR3 extends over 14 amino acids. Germline assignment: CDR1 SEHNR and CDR2 FQNEAQ (reference sequence). V gave up 6 bases and J gave up 4 bases, with 13 bases separating them. The CDR3: CASSEGNSNQPQHF. In nucleotides, the CDR3 is TGTGCCAGCAGTGAGGGGAATTCAAATCAGCCCCAGCATTTT.

This clonotype was seen at least ten times. CDR3 nucleotide sequence: TGTGCCAGCCGCGACGTCTCCTATAATTCACCCCTCCACTTT. It specifies CASRDVSYNSPLHF. V gene TRBV11-2 combines with J gene TRBJ1-6; D not certain. Germline assignment: CDR1 SGHAT and CDR2 FQNNGV. The CDR3 has 14 residues. V dropped 8 bases and J dropped 0 bases, with 8 bases sitting between them.